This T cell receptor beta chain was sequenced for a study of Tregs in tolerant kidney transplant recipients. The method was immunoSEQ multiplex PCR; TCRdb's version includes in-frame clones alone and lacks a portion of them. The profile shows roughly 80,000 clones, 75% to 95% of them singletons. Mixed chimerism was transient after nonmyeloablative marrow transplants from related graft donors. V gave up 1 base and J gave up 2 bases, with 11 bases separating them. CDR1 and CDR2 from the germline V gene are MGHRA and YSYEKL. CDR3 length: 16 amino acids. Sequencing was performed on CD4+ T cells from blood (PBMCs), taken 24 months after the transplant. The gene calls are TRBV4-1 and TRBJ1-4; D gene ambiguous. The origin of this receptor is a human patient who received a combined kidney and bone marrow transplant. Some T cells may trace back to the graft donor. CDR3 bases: TGCGCCAGCAGCCAAGGGGCAGTACGGACTAATGAAAAACTGTTTTTT. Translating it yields CASSQGAVRTNEKLFF.